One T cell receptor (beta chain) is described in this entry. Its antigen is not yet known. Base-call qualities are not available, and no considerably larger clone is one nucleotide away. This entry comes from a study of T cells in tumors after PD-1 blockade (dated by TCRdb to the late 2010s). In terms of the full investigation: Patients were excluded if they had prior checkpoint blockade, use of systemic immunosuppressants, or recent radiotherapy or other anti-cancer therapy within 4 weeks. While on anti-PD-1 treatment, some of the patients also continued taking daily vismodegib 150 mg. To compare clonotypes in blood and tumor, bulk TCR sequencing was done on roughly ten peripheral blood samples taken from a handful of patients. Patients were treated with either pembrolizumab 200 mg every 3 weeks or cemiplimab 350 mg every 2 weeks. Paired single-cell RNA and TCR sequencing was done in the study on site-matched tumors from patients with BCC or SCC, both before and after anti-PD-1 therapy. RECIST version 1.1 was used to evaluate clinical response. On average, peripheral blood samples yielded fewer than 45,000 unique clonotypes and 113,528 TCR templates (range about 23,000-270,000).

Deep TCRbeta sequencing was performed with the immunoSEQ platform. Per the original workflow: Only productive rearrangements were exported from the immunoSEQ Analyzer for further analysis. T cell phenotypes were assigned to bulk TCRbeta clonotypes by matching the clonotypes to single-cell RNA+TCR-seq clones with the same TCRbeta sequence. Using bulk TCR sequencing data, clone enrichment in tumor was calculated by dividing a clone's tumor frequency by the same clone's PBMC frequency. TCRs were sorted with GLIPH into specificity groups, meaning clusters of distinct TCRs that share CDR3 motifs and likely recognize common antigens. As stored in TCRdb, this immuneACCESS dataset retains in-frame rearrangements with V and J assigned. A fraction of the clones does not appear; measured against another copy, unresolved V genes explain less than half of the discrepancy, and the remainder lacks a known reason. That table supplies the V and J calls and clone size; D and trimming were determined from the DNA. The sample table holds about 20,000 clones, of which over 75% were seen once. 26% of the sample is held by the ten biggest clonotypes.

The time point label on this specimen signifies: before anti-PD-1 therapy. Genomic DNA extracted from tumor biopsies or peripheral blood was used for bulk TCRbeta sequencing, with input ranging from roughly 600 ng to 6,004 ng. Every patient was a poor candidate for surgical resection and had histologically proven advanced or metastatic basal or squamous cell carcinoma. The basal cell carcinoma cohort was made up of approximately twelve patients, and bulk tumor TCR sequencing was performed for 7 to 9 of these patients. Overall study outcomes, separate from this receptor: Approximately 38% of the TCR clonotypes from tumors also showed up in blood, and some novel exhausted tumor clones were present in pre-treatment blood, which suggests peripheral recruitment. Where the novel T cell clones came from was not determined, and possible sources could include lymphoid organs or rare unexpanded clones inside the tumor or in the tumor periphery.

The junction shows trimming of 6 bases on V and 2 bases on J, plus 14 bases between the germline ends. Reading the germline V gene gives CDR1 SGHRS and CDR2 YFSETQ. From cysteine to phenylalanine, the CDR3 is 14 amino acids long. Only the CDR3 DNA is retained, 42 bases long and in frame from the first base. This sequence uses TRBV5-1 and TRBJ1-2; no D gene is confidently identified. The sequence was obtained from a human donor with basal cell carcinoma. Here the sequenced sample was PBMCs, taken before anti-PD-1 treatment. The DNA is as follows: TGCGCCAGCACGCCAGAACTTAGCAACTATGGCTACACCTTC. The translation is CASTPELSNYGYTF.